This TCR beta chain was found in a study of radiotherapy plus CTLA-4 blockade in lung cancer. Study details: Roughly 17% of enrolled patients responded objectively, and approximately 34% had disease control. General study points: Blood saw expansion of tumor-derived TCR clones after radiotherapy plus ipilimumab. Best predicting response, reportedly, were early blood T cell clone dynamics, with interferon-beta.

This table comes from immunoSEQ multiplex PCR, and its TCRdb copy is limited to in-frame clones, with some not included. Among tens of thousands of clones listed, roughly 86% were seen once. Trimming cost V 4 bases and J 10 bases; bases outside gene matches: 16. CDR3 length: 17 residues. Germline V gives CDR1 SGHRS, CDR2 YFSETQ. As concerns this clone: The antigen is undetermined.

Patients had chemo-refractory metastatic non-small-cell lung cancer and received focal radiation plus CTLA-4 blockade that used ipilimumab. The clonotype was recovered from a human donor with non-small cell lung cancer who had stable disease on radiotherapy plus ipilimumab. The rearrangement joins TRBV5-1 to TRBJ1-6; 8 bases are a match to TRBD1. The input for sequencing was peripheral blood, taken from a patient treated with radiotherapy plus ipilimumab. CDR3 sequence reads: CASSPLPGGLRSSPLHF. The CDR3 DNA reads TGCGCCAGCAGCCCCCTCCCAGGGGGCTTGCGGTCCTCACCCCTCCACTTT.